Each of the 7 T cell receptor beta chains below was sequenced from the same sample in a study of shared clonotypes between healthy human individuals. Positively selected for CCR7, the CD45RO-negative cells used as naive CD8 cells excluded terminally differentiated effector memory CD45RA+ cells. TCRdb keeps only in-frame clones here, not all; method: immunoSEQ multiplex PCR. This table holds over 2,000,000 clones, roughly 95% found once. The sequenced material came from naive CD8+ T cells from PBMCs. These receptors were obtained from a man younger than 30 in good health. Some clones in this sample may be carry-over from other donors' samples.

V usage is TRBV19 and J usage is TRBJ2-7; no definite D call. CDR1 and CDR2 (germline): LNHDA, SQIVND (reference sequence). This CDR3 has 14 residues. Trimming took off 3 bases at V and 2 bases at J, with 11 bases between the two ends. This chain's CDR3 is CASSMGRLPYEQYF. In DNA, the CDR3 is TGTGCCAGTAGTATGGGCAGACTCCCCTACGAGCAGTACTTC.

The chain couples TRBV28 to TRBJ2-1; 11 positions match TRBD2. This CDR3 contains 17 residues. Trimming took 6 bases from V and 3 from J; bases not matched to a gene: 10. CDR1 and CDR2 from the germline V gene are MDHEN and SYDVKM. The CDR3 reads CASRETRGLADYNEQFF. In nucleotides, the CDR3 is TGTGCCAGCAGAGAGACACGGGGACTAGCGGACTACAATGAGCAGTTCTTC.

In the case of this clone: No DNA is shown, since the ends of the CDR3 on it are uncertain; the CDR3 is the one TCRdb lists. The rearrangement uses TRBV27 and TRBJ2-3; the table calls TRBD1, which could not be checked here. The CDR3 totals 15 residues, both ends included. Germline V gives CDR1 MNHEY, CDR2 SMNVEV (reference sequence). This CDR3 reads CASSFLAGDTDTQYF.

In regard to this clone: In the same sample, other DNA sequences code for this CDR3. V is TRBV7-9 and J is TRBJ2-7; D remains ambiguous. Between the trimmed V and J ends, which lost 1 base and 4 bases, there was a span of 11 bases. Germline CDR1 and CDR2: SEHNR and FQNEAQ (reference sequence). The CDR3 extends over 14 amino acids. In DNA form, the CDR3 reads TGTGCCAGCAGCTTAGGAGAGAAACCTTACGAGCAGTACTTC. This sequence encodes CASSLGEKPYEQYF.

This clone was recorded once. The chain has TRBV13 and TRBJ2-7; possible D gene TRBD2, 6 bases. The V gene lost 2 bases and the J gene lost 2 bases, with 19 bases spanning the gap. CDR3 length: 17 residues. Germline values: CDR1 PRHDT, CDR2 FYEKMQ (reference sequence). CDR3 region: CASSLLQTGAGPYEQYF. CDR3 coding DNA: TGTGCCAGCAGCTTACTACAGACGGGAGCAGGCCCCTACGAGCAGTACTTC.

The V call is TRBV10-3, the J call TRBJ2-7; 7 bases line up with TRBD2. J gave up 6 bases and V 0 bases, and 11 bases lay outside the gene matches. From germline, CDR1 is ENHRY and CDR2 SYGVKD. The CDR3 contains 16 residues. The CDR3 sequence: CAISESWGGTYGEQYF. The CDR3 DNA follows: TGTGCCATCAGTGAGTCGTGGGGAGGGACCTACGGCGAGCAGTACTTC.

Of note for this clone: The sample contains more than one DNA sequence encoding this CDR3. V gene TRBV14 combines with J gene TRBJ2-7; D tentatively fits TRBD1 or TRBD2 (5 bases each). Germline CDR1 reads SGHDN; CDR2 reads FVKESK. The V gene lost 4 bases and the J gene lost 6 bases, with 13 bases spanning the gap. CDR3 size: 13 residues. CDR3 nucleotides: TGTGCCAGCAGCCCGACGGGACGAGGCGAGCAGTACTTC. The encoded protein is CASSPTGRGEQYF.